This TCR beta chain is drawn from a study of T-cell memory formation after mild COVID-19. This CDR3 comprises 17 residues. V lost 3 bases and J lost 8, with 23 bases in between. CDR1 is SEHNR, CDR2 FQNEAQ, per germline (reference sequence). A single record per CDR3 protein comes from TCRdb applying MiXCR to the 5' RACE reads. Of around 340,000 distinct CDR3 sequences listed, approximately 21% are singletons. Input material: PBMCs or a T cell subset sorted from them (not recorded which). This sequence was found in an adult woman who had mild COVID-19 (a few samples of this study predate the infection). Cell type and time point are not known. This chain uses TRBV7-9 with TRBJ2-1; D possibly matches TRBD1 or TRBD2 (7 bases each). This CDR3 is CASSFPTGRGRDDEQFF. The DNA of the CDR3 is TGTGCCAGCAGCTTCCCTACGGGGAGGGGGCGAGACGATGAGCAGTTCTTC.